The rows below give T cell receptor beta chains drawn from one sample of a study of cytomegalovirus exposure and HLA in healthy donors. The data were produced by immunoSEQ multiplex PCR, yet TCRdb's version contains in-frame clones alone and is incomplete. The repertoire holds about 120,000 clones, with roughly 14% as singletons. The sample taken for sequencing was PBMCs. Receptors were obtained from a woman aged 18-29 years in good health and CMV-seronegative. The CDR3 runs from the conserved cysteine through the conserved F or W.

j_gene | v_gene | CDR3aa
TRBJ1-2 | TRBV4-1 | CASSHGTGGTYGYTF
TRBJ2-7 | TRBV7-6 | CASSPPRTGTYEQYF
TRBJ2-1 | TRBV19 | CASSLTGGNEQFF
TRBJ1-5 | TRBV6-4 | CASSADRDSNQPQHF
TRBJ2-7 | TRBV5-6 | CASSPTSGSYEQYF
TRBJ2-1 | TRBV28 | CASGGGGGSYNEQFF
TRBJ2-7 | TRBV18 | CASSPSGQGRGEQYF
TRBJ2-7 | TRBV2 | CAVGGEQYF
TRBJ2-1 | TRBV10-3 | CAISSIAGGGDEQFF
TRBJ1-2 | TRBV28 | CASRLTGARGYTF
TRBJ2-1 | TRBV27 | CASSPSWTGGNEQFF
TRBJ1-2 | TRBV28 | CASSPILDNGYTF
TRBJ1-1 | TRBV4-2 | CASSPQGGLNTEAFF
TRBJ1-1 | TRBV2 | CASSEAAIEAFF
TRBJ1-5 | TRBV30 | CAWSEGTDYQYSNQPQHF
TRBJ2-7 | TRBV27 | CASSPTGGAYEQYF
TRBJ2-3 | TRBV6-5 | CASSPTVNTDTQYF
TRBJ2-2 | TRBV29-1 | CSVFLTLNTGELFF
TRBJ1-1 | TRBV5-6 | CASSLFQGLRTEAFF
TRBJ2-3 | TRBV9 | CASSPRVTDTQYF
TRBJ2-5 | TRBV5-4 | CASSIDRAETQYF
TRBJ1-5 | TRBV30 | CAWSGQINQPQHF
TRBJ1-2 | TRBV14 | CASSQEGRPYYGYTF
TRBJ2-3 | TRBV15 | CATSRGTEKLRDTQYF
TRBJ1-6 | TRBV30 | CAWCTGHSSYNSPLHF
TRBJ1-2 | TRBV5-4 | CASSLDFLGPLTF
TRBJ2-1 | TRBV15 | CATSRDRLTQFF
TRBJ2-1 | TRBV25-1 | CASSDSGAINEQFF
TRBJ1-1 | TRBV9 | CASSPTGNTEAFF
TRBJ2-3 | TRBV2 | CASKPEAGGFADTQYF
TRBJ2-3 | TRBV19 | CASSMFGRGTQYF
TRBJ2-4 | TRBV30 | CAWSDLQLLAKNIQYF
TRBJ1-3 | TRBV27 | CASSLGGSDTIYF
TRBJ1-3 | TRBV9 | CASRRGAQGTGRDTIYF
TRBJ1-4 | TRBV7-2 | CASSRDRTNEKLFF
TRBJ2-2 | TRBV5-1 | CASSVGTVAGELFF